This note documents a single T cell receptor (beta chain) sequence. Those enrolled in Seattle joined during active infection and were followed longitudinally afterward. V was cut by 3 bases and J by 4 bases, with 13 bases left in between. The CDR3 extends over 15 amino acids. Germline CDR1 and CDR2: SGHVT and SQSDAQ. This sample is drawn from a study of blood T cell repertoires in COVID-19. Overall study context: COVID-19 samples collected from the United States, Italy and Spain covered acute and convalescent phases. PBMCs, B-cell-depleted T cells, or T cells were the source of the cDNA or gDNA that made up the material.

The repertoire was sequenced with immunoSEQ multiplex PCR; TCRdb's copy has only in-frame clones and lacks some. There are 200,000 to 250,000 clones in the sample; about 83% occur only once, and over 0.95% lies in the top ten. The chain carries TRBV7-4 and TRBJ1-3; D is unresolved. What was sequenced was peripheral blood. This TCR came from a woman between 25 and 40 years old with COVID-19, enrolled during active disease. In DNA, the CDR3 is TGTGCCAGCAGCTTTTACCGGGGTATCGGAAACACCATATATTTT. Its protein is CASSFYRGIGNTIYF.